The 14 T cell receptor beta chains in this list originate from one sample, sequenced in a study of T cells in Graves' hyperthyroidism and ophthalmopathy. The investigators amplified TCR beta CDR3 regions from RNA transcripts. TCR CDR3 underwent first-round RT-PCR with the HTBI primer set. TCRdb itself ran the multiplex PCR reads through MiXCR, one entry per CDR3 protein. The sample has roughly 200,000 distinct CDR3 sequences, 17% seen once. The sample consisted of blood. The receptors here all came from a woman in her forties or fifties with Graves' hyperthyroidism.

This clonotype was counted between two and nine times. This clone may be a read error of a much larger clone one base away. V is TRBV30 and J is TRBJ2-1; TRBD1 might be the D (7 bases). Germline V gives CDR1 GTSNPN, CDR2 SVGIG (reference sequence). The CDR3 covers 12 residues. The V end lost 2 bases, the J end lost 10 bases, and 12 bases lay between the germline ends. The CDR3 DNA is TGTGCCTGGAGTCTTGGAGGGGGCGAGCAGTTCTTC. Translating it yields CAWSLGGGEQFF. The full variable domain, completed using reference TRBV30 and TRBJ2-1, is SQTIHQWPATLVQPVGSPLSLECTVEGTSNPNLYWYRQAAGRGLQLLFYSVGIGQISSEVPQNLSASRPQDRQFILSSKKLLLSDSGFYLCAWSLGGGEQFFGPGTRLTVL.

Many counts were recorded for this clonotype. The chain carries TRBV19 and TRBJ2-1; D may match TRBD1 or TRBD2 (5 bases each). Trimming removed 7 bases from V and 0 bases from J, with 16 bases in between. CDR1 is LNHDA and CDR2 is SQIVND in the germline V gene (reference sequence). The CDR3 loop spans 16 amino acids. In DNA form, the CDR3 reads TGTGCCAGTAATACCGGGGCGGGCTTCTCCTACAATGAGCAGTTCTTC. It is translated as CASNTGAGFSYNEQFF. The full variable domain, its missing parts supplied by reference TRBV19 and TRBJ2-1, is DGGITQSPKYLFRKEGQNVTLSCEQNLNHDAMYWYRQDPGQGLRLIYYSQIVNDFQKGDIAEGYSVSREKKESFPLTVTSAQKNPTAFYLCASNTGAGFSYNEQFFGPGTRLTVL.

This clonotype has more than one count but fewer than ten. The chain is built from TRBV6-4 and TRBJ2-1; 13 positions agree with TRBD2. In germline, CDR1 is MRHNA, CDR2 SNTAGT. V dropped 9 bases and J dropped 7; count of bases not matched to a gene: 6. The CDR3 has 14 amino acids. CDR3 nucleotides: TGTGCCAGTTCACTAGCGGGAGGGCAAAATGAGCAGTTCTTC. It yields the protein CASSLAGGQNEQFF.

This clonotype was counted at least ten times. The V gene is TRBV5-1, the J gene TRBJ1-1; 7 bases line up with TRBD1. Unmatched junction bases numbered 12, after V lost 3 bases and J lost 4 bases. Germline V gene data show CDR1 as SGHRS and CDR2 as YFSETQ. The CDR3 covers 16 residues. The CDR3 spells CASSSGNQGVITEAFF. The DNA for the CDR3 is TGCGCCAGCAGCTCAGGCAACCAGGGGGTAATCACTGAAGCTTTCTTT.

Ten or more counts support this clonotype. The chain has TRBV27 and TRBJ2-7, with TRBD1 matching 10 bases. This CDR3 comprises 16 residues. CDR1 is MNHEY and CDR2 is SMNVEV in the germline V gene (reference sequence). V was pared by 2 bases and J by 2 bases, with 6 bases of the junction left unmatched. CDR3 in DNA: TGTGCCAGCAGTTTAGAGGGGACAGGGGATACCTACGAGCAGTACTTC. It encodes CASSLEGTGDTYEQYF.

This clonotype occurred many times. V gene TRBV7-3 combines with J gene TRBJ1-1; the D gene is possibly TRBD1 (6 bases). Germline values: CDR1 SGHTA, CDR2 FQGTGA. The CDR3 consists of 14 residues. The V end lost 4 bases, the J end lost 0 bases, and 9 bases lay between the germline ends. CDR3 sequence (DNA): TGTGCCAGCAGCTCGACAGGCATGAACACTGAAGCTTTCTTT. Translated, it gives CASSSTGMNTEAFF.

This clonotype was seen only a few times. The V and J genes are TRBV28 and TRBJ2-2, with D possibly TRBD2 on 6 matching bases. This CDR3 has 17 residues. The germline V gene encodes CDR1 MDHEN and CDR2 SYDVKM. V shed 1 base and J shed 1 base, with 13 bases lying between them. CDR3 loop: CASSLLVLAKNTGELFF. CDR3 in DNA: TGTGCCAGCAGTTTATTGGTACTAGCAAAGAACACCGGGGAGCTGTTTTTT.

The chain is built from TRBV27 and TRBJ2-3, with D maybe TRBD2 (6 bases). The germline gives CDR1 MNHEY, CDR2 SMNVEV (reference sequence). V was trimmed by 5 bases and J by 2 bases, leaving 29 bases between them. This CDR3 is built from 20 residues. The CDR3 sequence: CASSPSQAGSRNLNTDTQYF. The DNA for the CDR3 is TGTGCCAGCAGTCCCTCCCAAGCCGGGAGTCGGAACCTAAACACAGATACGCAGTATTTT.

This clonotype was counted a few times. The CDR3, as DNA: TGTGCCAGCAGCGTAGTCAGGAGCTATGGCTACACCTTC. Translated, it gives CASSVVRSYGYTF. This chain joins TRBV9 and TRBJ1-2; no firm D call. From germline, CDR1 is SGDLS and CDR2 YYNGEE. V lost 0 bases and J 4 bases, leaving 7 bases between the germline ends. The CDR3 length is 13 residues.

V is TRBV9 and J is TRBJ2-5; 10 nucleotides align to TRBD2. Germline trimming cut 4 bases from V and 4 bases from J; bases unmatched to any gene: 7. The CDR3 is made up of 15 amino acids. From germline, CDR1 is SGDLS and CDR2 YYNGEE. The CDR3 sequence is CASSLGASGRETQYF. As DNA, the CDR3 is TGTGCCAGCAGCCTTGGGGCTAGCGGGAGAGAGACCCAGTACTTC.

This clonotype was found many times. This chain uses TRBV6-1 with TRBJ1-1, with D hard to call. Germline V gene data show CDR1 as MNHNS and CDR2 as SASEGT. V was pared by 7 bases and J by 2 bases, with 17 bases between. There are 15 residues in the CDR3. This chain's CDR3 is CASTPLTLINTEAFF. In DNA, the CDR3 is TGTGCCAGCACCCCCTTGACTTTGATAAACACTGAAGCTTTCTTT.

The chain has TRBV5-8 and TRBJ1-2; TRBD1 matches 11 bases. Germline CDR1 and CDR2: SGHTS and YDEGEE. Trimming took 5 bases from V and 1 from J; bases not matched to a gene: 7. The CDR3 is made up of 16 amino acids. CDR3 in amino acids: CASRLRTGGSNYGYTF. In DNA, the CDR3 is TGTGCCAGCAGGTTGAGGACAGGGGGCAGTAACTATGGCTACACCTTC.

In its sample, this clonotype was seen a few times. The chain has TRBV6-5 and TRBJ2-5; 8 bases agree with TRBD2. The CDR3 length is 16 residues. V shed 2 bases, J shed 5 bases, and the junction held 10 bases outside the gene matches. In germline, CDR1 is MNHEY, CDR2 SVGAGI. The CDR3 DNA is TGTGCCAGCAGTTACCCTGGACTAGCCGGCGCGGAGACCCAGTACTTC. It is translated as CASSYPGLAGAETQYF.

Only a few counts were recorded for this clonotype. The genes are TRBV14 and TRBJ2-2, with 7 bases aligning to TRBD1. Germline V gene lookup returns CDR1 SGHDN and CDR2 FVKESK. The CDR3 extends over 16 amino acids. The ends lost 3 bases at V and 6 bases at J; junction bases unmatched: 10. CDR3 region: CASSQKQGFRAGELFF. The CDR3 coding sequence is TGTGCCAGCAGCCAGAAACAGGGGTTTCGCGCCGGGGAGCTGTTTTTT. The full variable domain, in which reference TRBV14 and TRBJ2-2 provide the parts outside the CDR3, is EAGVTQFPSHSVIEKGQTVTLRCDPISGHDNLYWYRRVMGKEIKFLLHFVKESKQDESGMPNNRFLAERTGGTYSTLKVQPAELEDSGVYFCASSQKQGFRAGELFFGEGSRLTVL.